The 21 T cell receptor beta chains below were found in one sample sequenced in a study of radiotherapy plus CTLA-4 blockade in lung cancer. Using immunoSEQ multiplex PCR, the repertoire was profiled, and TCRdb retains in-frame clones only, with some absent. The repertoire holds about 43,000 clones, with around 70% as singletons. The sequenced sample was peripheral blood, obtained from a patient treated with radiotherapy plus ipilimumab. Receptors originate from a human donor with non-small cell lung cancer who had a partial response to radiotherapy plus ipilimumab.

The V and J genes are TRBV2 and TRBJ2-5; 10 bases are a match to TRBD1. Germline CDR1 and CDR2: SNHLY and FYNNEI. V shed 6 bases, J shed 5 bases, and the junction held 9 bases outside the gene matches. The CDR3 length is 15 residues. CDR3 nucleotides: TGTGCCAGCAGACAGAGACAGGGGGCGTACGAGACCCAGTACTTC. As protein: CASRQRQGAYETQYF.

The V gene is TRBV9, the J gene TRBJ1-5; weak D call: TRBD1 (5 bases). The germline CDR1 and CDR2 sequences are SGDLS and YYNGEE. CDR3 size: 15 residues. V gave up 0 bases and J gave up 5 bases, with 12 bases separating them. The CDR3: CASSVDGGSDQPQHF. CDR3 DNA: TGTGCCAGCAGCGTAGACGGGGGGTCGGATCAGCCCCAGCATTTT.

This clone was seen just once. The rearrangement joins TRBV7-2 to TRBJ1-1; D call uncertain. The germline V and J ends were trimmed by 7 bases and 3 bases, with 12 bases remaining between them. Germline V CDR1 and CDR2: SGHTA, FQGNSA. There are 13 residues in the CDR3. CDR3 in amino acids: CASKYGRDTEAFF. CDR3 nucleotide sequence: TGTGCCAGCAAGTATGGGCGGGACACTGAAGCTTTCTTT.

V gene TRBV4-1 combines with J gene TRBJ1-1, with TRBD1 identical over 9 bases. CDR3 size: 19 residues. V was pared by 3 bases and J by 5 bases, with 19 bases of the junction left unmatched. Germline CDR1 and CDR2: MGHRA and YSYEKL. CDR3 DNA: TGCGCCAGCAGCCAGGAAATCTCGACCGGGACAGGGATGAGGACTGAAGCTTTCTTT. Protein product: CASSQEISTGTGMRTEAFF.

Written as DNA, the CDR3 is TGTGCCAGTAGTATATTGAGTACGTCCGGGGAGCTGTTTTTT. This translates into CASSILSTSGELFF. The chain couples TRBV19 to TRBJ2-2; D gene uncertain. CDR1 is LNHDA and CDR2 is SQIVND in the germline V gene (reference sequence). V was cut by 2 bases and J by 6 bases, with 10 bases left in between. The CDR3 has 14 residues.

V and J are TRBV2 and TRBJ2-3; 8 positions agree with TRBD1. Per germline, CDR1 SNHLY and CDR2 FYNNEI. There are 14 residues in the CDR3. With 8 bases clipped from V and 0 bases from J, the junction kept 4 bases outside the gene matches. DNA of the CDR3: TGTGCCAGCCTCCAGGGGGCTAGCACAGATACGCAGTATTTT. Residues: CASLQGASTDTQYF. Variable domain in full (rest from reference TRBV2 and TRBJ2-3): EPEVTQTPSHQVTQMGQEVILRCVPISNHLYFYWYRQILGQKVEFLVSFYNNEISEKSEIFDDQFSVERPDGSNFTLKIRSTKLEDSAMYFCASLQGASTDTQYFGPGTRLTVL.

The rearrangement joins TRBV4-3 to TRBJ2-7, with D possibly TRBD2 on 6 matching bases. CDR1 is LGHNA and CDR2 is YSLEER in the germline V gene. The length of the CDR3 is 16 residues. Trimming cost V 1 base and J 0 bases, with 13 bases left between them. CDR3: CASSQVFSGSSYEQYF. The DNA for the CDR3 is TGCGCCAGCAGCCAAGTATTTAGCGGAAGCTCCTACGAGCAGTACTTC.

This clone was picked up a small number of times. The genes are TRBV6-1 and TRBJ2-7, with 8 bases aligning to TRBD2. CDR1 and CDR2 (germline): MNHNS, SASEGT. With V trimmed by 3 bases and J by 4 bases, 8 bases remained unmatched. This CDR3 is 15 amino acids long. For the CDR3, the DNA is TGTGCCAGCAGTGACCGGGGGGGACTCAAATACGAGCAGTACTTC. Translation gives CASSDRGGLKYEQYF.

Here the CDR3 DNA reads TGCGCCAGCAGTGGACCCGGGACTAGCTCCACCGGGGAGCTGTTTTTT. It translates to CASSGPGTSSTGELFF. This chain connects TRBV10-2 to TRBJ2-2; 9 bases match TRBD2. V lost 4 bases and J lost 4; bases outside the gene matches: 7. CDR3 length: 16 residues. Germline loops: CDR1 WSHSY, CDR2 SAAADI.

The rearrangement joins TRBV5-1 to TRBJ2-2; D remains ambiguous. Germline CDR1 SGHRS, CDR2 YFSETQ. There are 15 residues in the CDR3. V dropped 7 bases and J dropped 4 bases, with 17 bases sitting between them. Here the CDR3 reads CASLPEQLTTGELFF. For the CDR3, the DNA is TGCGCCAGCCTCCCGGAACAGTTAACCACCGGGGAGCTGTTTTTT.

This clone was seen a few times. The chain recombines TRBV2 with TRBJ1-4; D is undetermined. V lost 8 bases to trimming and J lost 5 bases, with 6 bases between them. This CDR3 has 11 amino acids. Germline CDR1 is SNHLY and CDR2 is FYNNEI. The chain's CDR3 is CASRENEKLFF. The CDR3 DNA follows: TGTGCCAGCCGGGAGAATGAAAAACTGTTTTTT.

The genes are TRBV27 and TRBJ2-1; D possibly corresponds to TRBD2 (7 bases). Germline lookup yields CDR1 MNHEY and CDR2 SMNVEV (reference sequence). The V end lost 6 bases, the J end lost 3 bases, and 18 bases lay between the germline ends. CDR3 length: 16 amino acids. The DNA of the CDR3 is TGTGCCAGCAGCTCAGGGGCTAGCGGATTCTACAATGAGCAGTTCTTC. As protein: CASSSGASGFYNEQFF.

The sample holds a few counts of this clone. This chain links TRBV4-2 with TRBJ2-5; TRBD2 agrees at 11 bases. CDR3 length: 16 residues. Germline V lookup: CDR1 LGHNA, CDR2 YNFKEQ. Unmatched junction bases numbered 9, after V lost 5 bases and J lost 4 bases. The CDR3 DNA sequence: TGTGCCAGCAGCTTATTTGCTAGCGGGGGGACAGAGACCCAGTACTTC. Its protein product is CASSLFASGGTETQYF.

The chain employs TRBV30 and TRBJ2-1; D remains unclear. CDR1 GTSNPN and CDR2 SVGIG come from the germline V gene (reference sequence). V lost 1 base to trimming and J lost 7 bases, with 5 bases between them. The CDR3 is 11 residues long. For the CDR3, the DNA is TGTGCCTGGAGTGAACGGAATGAGCAGTTCTTC. Protein product: CAWSERNEQFF.

The rearrangement links TRBV15 to TRBJ1-5; 10 nucleotides match TRBD1. The CDR3 loop spans 15 amino acids. CDR1 is LNHNV, CDR2 YYDKDF, per germline (reference sequence). Unmatched junction bases numbered 5, after V lost 6 bases and J lost 3 bases. In DNA, the CDR3 is TGTGCCACCAGGTGGACAGGGGGGAACAATCAGCCCCAGCATTTT. Its protein is CATRWTGGNNQPQHF.

The chain combines TRBV5-6 with TRBJ2-5; weak D call: TRBD1 (7 bases). Gene TRBJ2-7 matches the end of the DNA better, so the J call may be wrong. This CDR3 is 17 amino acids long. Germline values: CDR1 SGHDT, CDR2 YYEEEE. CDR3 in amino acids: CASSSQGSGGPPYEQYF. The CDR3 coding sequence is TGTGCCAGCAGCTCACAGGGTTCAGGGGGGCCCCCCTACGAGCAGTACTTC.

The chain carries TRBV7-2 and TRBJ2-3; a weak D match, TRBD2 (6 bases). The V and J ends lost 1 base and 0 bases respectively, with 8 bases between them. The CDR3 is 15 amino acids. In germline, CDR1 is SGHTA, CDR2 FQGNSA. The CDR3 loop reads CASSLVAASTDTQYF. DNA of the CDR3: TGTGCCAGCAGCTTAGTAGCGGCTAGCACAGATACGCAGTATTTT.

This rearrangement joins TRBV5-6 to TRBJ2-7; TRBD1 aligns across 8 bases. The CDR3 contains 16 residues. CDR1 is SGHDT and CDR2 is YYEEEE in the germline V gene. V gave up 3 bases and J gave up 0 bases; unmatched junction bases: 8. As DNA, the CDR3 is TGTGCCAGCAGCTCACTCGCGGACAGGGACTCCTACGAGCAGTACTTC. It is translated as CASSSLADRDSYEQYF.

This chain links TRBV6-1 with TRBJ1-2; D not resolved. Germline V CDR1 and CDR2: MNHNS, SASEGT. The CDR3 loop spans 14 amino acids. Trimming left V 1 base short and J 5 bases short, with 11 bases between. Here the CDR3 DNA reads TGTGCCAGCAGTGAAGGGCCACGAGGATATGGCTACACCTTC. The encoded protein is CASSEGPRGYGYTF.

This clone was seen only a few times. The V call is TRBV7-6, the J call TRBJ1-1; maybe TRBD1 (5 bases). The ends were cut back, 3 bases at V and 1 base at J, with 12 bases in the middle. Germline assignment: CDR1 SGHVS and CDR2 FNYEAQ. The CDR3 runs to 15 residues. CDR3 residues: CASSLTATTNTEAFF. The DNA of the CDR3 is TGTGCCAGCAGCTTGACAGCCACAACGAACACTGAAGCTTTCTTT.

On this clone itself: At one end, the junction sequence differs from germline, possibly due to a read error. The gene calls are TRBV7-7 and TRBJ2-1; 8 bases match TRBD2. The CDR3 loop spans 15 amino acids. Germline V CDR1 and CDR2: SSHAT, FNYEAQ (reference sequence). The CDR3 sequence: CASSLVAGGYNEQFF. The DNA of the CDR3 is TGTGCTAGCAGCTTAGTGGCGGGGGGATACAATGAGCAGTTCTTC. The entire variable domain, with the rest obtained from reference TRBV7-7 and TRBJ2-1, is as follows: GAGVSQSPRYKVTKRGQDVTLRCDPISSHATLYWYQQALGQGPEFLTYFNYEAQPDKSGLPSDRFSAERPEGSISTLTIQRTEQRDSAMYRCASSLVAGGYNEQFFGPGTRLTVL.